This TCR beta chain came from a study of OX40 agonist ivuxolimab in advanced cancers. Overall study: Under the entry rules, prior anti-PD-1, anti-PD-L1 or anti-CTLA-4 therapy was allowed, and more than 35% had some.

The CDR3 is made up of 13 amino acids. Germline values: CDR1 MNHNS, CDR2 SASEGT. Trimming removed 4 bases from V and 4 bases from J, with 8 bases in between. Using immunoSEQ multiplex PCR, the repertoire was profiled, and TCRdb retains in-frame clones only, with some absent. The sample lists around 80,000 clones; roughly 84% were seen once. Specimen: CD4+ or CD8+ T cells sorted from blood, collected in a trial of the OX40 agonist ivuxolimab. The chain joins TRBV6-1 to TRBJ1-5, with no clear D. The clonotype was recovered from an adult with an advanced solid tumor such as melanoma, head and neck, liver or kidney cancer. The CDR3 here is CASSVPVNQPQHF. CDR3 nucleotide sequence: TGTGCCAGCAGTGTCCCGGTAAATCAGCCCCAGCATTTT.